This is a list of T cell receptor beta chains from one sample in a study of identifying expanded T cells in peripheral blood. Only in-frame clones appear in the TCRdb table, and some are missing; sequencing was by immunoSEQ multiplex PCR. Here the sample spans under 150,000 clones, approximately 86% being singletons. Material: blood. All receptors derive from a person between 18 and 75 years old in good health. Each CDR3 is given with its conserved first and last residue. The D gene is left open where the match is weak. The size field is filled for only some rows; it gives once, few, many or a size class.

cdr3_length: 11
j_call: TRBJ2-7
clone_size: few
d_call: NA
v_call: TRBV2
cdr3_nt: TGTGCCAGCAGTGAATACTACGAGCAGTACTTC
cdr3_aa: CASSEYYEQYF

cdr3_length: 15
j_call: TRBJ1-4
clone_size: NA
d_call: NA
v_call: TRBV19
cdr3_nt: TGTGCCAGTAGTATGTGGGGACGAGGGGAAGGAAAACTGTTTTTT
cdr3_aa: CASSMWGRGEGKLFF

cdr3_length: 14
j_call: TRBJ2-7
clone_size: NA
d_call: NA
v_call: TRBV25-1
cdr3_nt: TGTGCCAGCAGTCTGAGCTCTTCCTCCTACGAGCAGTACTTC
cdr3_aa: CASSLSSSSYEQYF

cdr3_length: 13
j_call: TRBJ2-3
clone_size: NA
d_call: NA
v_call: TRBV9
cdr3_nt: TGTGCCAGCAATGGCGGGAGCACAGATACGCAGTATTTT
cdr3_aa: CASNGGSTDTQYF

cdr3_length: 15
j_call: TRBJ1-4
clone_size: NA
d_call: NA
v_call: TRBV5-5
cdr3_nt: TGTGCCAGCAGCTTCTTAGGGCGACCTAATGAAAAACTGTTTTTT
cdr3_aa: CASSFLGRPNEKLFF

cdr3_length: 16
j_call: TRBJ2-5
clone_size: NA
d_call: NA
v_call: TRBV9
cdr3_nt: TGTGCCAGCAGCCCCCGCCAGGGGGGGACTCAAGAGACCCAGTACTTC
cdr3_aa: CASSPRQGGTQETQYF

cdr3_length: 13
j_call: TRBJ2-1
clone_size: NA
d_call: NA
v_call: TRBV5-4
cdr3_nt: TGTGCCAGCGCCTTAACTCAAAGCAATGAGCAGTTCTTC
cdr3_aa: CASALTQSNEQFF

cdr3_length: 15
j_call: TRBJ2-5
clone_size: NA
d_call: TRBD2
v_call: TRBV5-1
cdr3_nt: TGCGCCAGCAGCTGGACTAGCGGGGGACAAGAGACCCAGTACTTC
cdr3_aa: CASSWTSGGQETQYF

cdr3_length: 14
j_call: TRBJ2-5
clone_size: NA
d_call: NA
v_call: TRBV7-2
cdr3_nt: TGTGCCAGCAGCTTAGATACGGTCAGAGAGACCCAGTACTTC
cdr3_aa: CASSLDTVRETQYF

cdr3_length: 13
j_call: TRBJ1-2
clone_size: NA
d_call: NA
v_call: TRBV7-9
cdr3_nt: TGTGCCAGCAGGGGGGGAGGCGACTATGGCTACACCTTC
cdr3_aa: CASRGGGDYGYTF

cdr3_length: 16
j_call: TRBJ2-5
clone_size: NA
d_call: NA
v_call: TRBV4-1
cdr3_nt: TGCGCCAGCAGCCAACCTGGGGGCACACCCCAAGAGACCCAGTACTTC
cdr3_aa: CASSQPGGTPQETQYF

cdr3_length: 16
j_call: TRBJ2-2
clone_size: NA
d_call: NA
v_call: TRBV11-2
cdr3_nt: TGTGCCAGCAGCTTATGGGCTAGCGCGAACACCGGGGAGCTGTTTTTT
cdr3_aa: CASSLWASANTGELFF

cdr3_length: 13
j_call: TRBJ1-1
clone_size: NA
d_call: TRBD1
v_call: TRBV29-1
cdr3_nt: TGCAGCGTTCAAGACAGGGTGAACACTGAAGCTTTCTTT
cdr3_aa: CSVQDRVNTEAFF

cdr3_length: 15
j_call: TRBJ1-2
clone_size: few
d_call: NA
v_call: TRBV2
cdr3_nt: TGTGCCAGCAGTGAAGCGGAGGGTGGTAACTATGGCTACACCTTC
cdr3_aa: CASSEAEGGNYGYTF

cdr3_length: 16
j_call: TRBJ2-5
clone_size: once
d_call: TRBD2
v_call: TRBV2
cdr3_nt: TGTGCCAGCGTCCCGGGGGGGGGCGCCGGGTCAGAGACCCAGTACTTC
cdr3_aa: CASVPGGGAGSETQYF

cdr3_length: 14
j_call: TRBJ2-7
clone_size: NA
d_call: NA
v_call: TRBV10-1
cdr3_nt: TGCGCCAGCAGTGATAACTCAGTCCTTCACGAGCAGTACTTC
cdr3_aa: CASSDNSVLHEQYF

cdr3_length: 17
j_call: TRBJ2-3
clone_size: NA
d_call: TRBD2
v_call: TRBV4-1
cdr3_nt: TGCGCCAGCAGCCAAGAGTCCCGCGGGAGGAGGTCAGATACGCAGTATTTT
cdr3_aa: CASSQESRGRRSDTQYF

cdr3_length: 16
j_call: TRBJ2-5
clone_size: NA
d_call: TRBD2
v_call: TRBV27
cdr3_nt: TGTGCCAGCAGTCCCTCGGTACTAGCGGGTCAAGAGACCCAGTACTTC
cdr3_aa: CASSPSVLAGQETQYF

cdr3_length: 15
j_call: TRBJ1-5
clone_size: few
d_call: NA
v_call: TRBV5-6
cdr3_nt: TGTGCCAGCAGCCCGTGGGGGGGGGCAGGTCAGCCCCAGCATTTT
cdr3_aa: CASSPWGGAGQPQHF

cdr3_length: 14
j_call: TRBJ2-7
clone_size: NA
d_call: TRBD2
v_call: TRBV11-3
cdr3_nt: TGTGCCAGCAGCCTCCTAGGCGGGGGGGACGAGCAGTACTTC
cdr3_aa: CASSLLGGGDEQYF

cdr3_length: 15
j_call: TRBJ2-1
clone_size: NA
d_call: NA
v_call: TRBV18
cdr3_nt: TGTGCCAGCTCACCTAGACAGCCGCCCTACAATGAGCAGTTCTTC
cdr3_aa: CASSPRQPPYNEQFF

cdr3_length: 14
j_call: TRBJ2-5
clone_size: NA
d_call: NA
v_call: TRBV4-1
cdr3_nt: TGCGCCAGCAGCCAACAGGGCCGAGGGGAGACCCAGTACTTC
cdr3_aa: CASSQQGRGETQYF

cdr3_length: 19
j_call: TRBJ1-4
clone_size: NA
d_call: TRBD1
v_call: TRBV15
cdr3_nt: TGTGCCACCAGCAGACCCCGGTGGACAGGGGTGTCAACTAATGAAAAACTGTTTTTT
cdr3_aa: CATSRPRWTGVSTNEKLFF

cdr3_length: 14
j_call: TRBJ1-1
clone_size: NA
d_call: NA
v_call: TRBV6-5
cdr3_nt: TGTGCCAGCAGTTACCTGGCAGGGGACACTGAAGCTTTCTTT
cdr3_aa: CASSYLAGDTEAFF

cdr3_length: 14
j_call: TRBJ1-1
clone_size: NA
d_call: NA
v_call: TRBV4-2
cdr3_nt: TGTGCCAGCAGCCAAGAAGCTTGGGGCACTGAAGCTTTCTTT
cdr3_aa: CASSQEAWGTEAFF

cdr3_length: 12
j_call: TRBJ2-3
clone_size: NA
d_call: NA
v_call: TRBV7-3
cdr3_nt: TGTGCCAGCAGCGAACCTTCTGATACGCAGTATTTT
cdr3_aa: CASSEPSDTQYF

cdr3_length: 15
j_call: TRBJ2-7
clone_size: NA
d_call: TRBD1
v_call: TRBV27
cdr3_nt: TGTGCCAGCAGTCCCGCCGGGACAGGGGGAGACGAGCAGTACTTC
cdr3_aa: CASSPAGTGGDEQYF

cdr3_length: 12
j_call: TRBJ1-1
clone_size: NA
d_call: NA
v_call: TRBV19
cdr3_nt: TGTGCCAGTAGTATAAACCAGGTTACAGCTTTCTTT
cdr3_aa: CASSINQVTAFF

cdr3_length: 12
j_call: TRBJ2-3
clone_size: NA
d_call: NA
v_call: TRBV5-1
cdr3_nt: TGCGCCAGCCGTCCCGACACAGATACGCAGTATTTT
cdr3_aa: CASRPDTDTQYF

cdr3_length: 13
j_call: TRBJ1-2
clone_size: once
d_call: NA
v_call: TRBV7-9
cdr3_nt: TGTGCCAGCAGCCTAGGGGTGTACTATGGCTACACCTTC
cdr3_aa: CASSLGVYYGYTF

cdr3_length: 14
j_call: TRBJ2-2
clone_size: NA
d_call: NA
v_call: TRBV11-3
cdr3_nt: TGTGCCAGCAGCGTCGGAGGAGAAACCGGGGAGCTGTTTTTT
cdr3_aa: CASSVGGETGELFF

cdr3_length: 13
j_call: TRBJ1-1
clone_size: NA
d_call: NA
v_call: TRBV30
cdr3_nt: TGTGCCTCTGTACAGGGCCCGAACACTGAAGCTTTCTTT
cdr3_aa: CASVQGPNTEAFF

cdr3_length: 13
j_call: TRBJ1-4
clone_size: NA
d_call: NA
v_call: TRBV10-3
cdr3_nt: TGTGCCATCAGTGACGGCCCGCTGGAAAAACTGTTTTTT
cdr3_aa: CAISDGPLEKLFF

cdr3_length: 13
j_call: TRBJ1-2
clone_size: NA
d_call: TRBD1
v_call: TRBV29-1
cdr3_nt: TGCAGCGTAATCCGGGACAGAGGCTATGGCTACACCTTC
cdr3_aa: CSVIRDRGYGYTF

cdr3_length: 14
j_call: TRBJ2-7
clone_size: NA
d_call: TRBD2
v_call: TRBV6-6
cdr3_nt: TGTGCCAGCAGTAACCGCGGGAGTACCCACGAGCAGTACTTC
cdr3_aa: CASSNRGSTHEQYF

cdr3_length: 13
j_call: TRBJ1-1
clone_size: NA
d_call: TRBD1
v_call: TRBV9
cdr3_nt: TGTGCCAGCAGCGTTAGACAGGGTACTGAAGCTTTCTTT
cdr3_aa: CASSVRQGTEAFF

cdr3_length: 14
j_call: TRBJ2-1
clone_size: NA
d_call: NA
v_call: TRBV11-3
cdr3_nt: TGTGCCAGCAGCCCCACCCCGGGACATACCTTGAGGTTCTTC
cdr3_aa: CASSPTPGHTLRFF

cdr3_length: 13
j_call: TRBJ2-5
clone_size: NA
d_call: NA
v_call: TRBV6-5
cdr3_nt: TGTGCCAGCAAGGGAACAGGGCTTGAGACCCAGTACTTC
cdr3_aa: CASKGTGLETQYF

cdr3_length: 15
j_call: TRBJ2-7
clone_size: NA
d_call: NA
v_call: TRBV7-2
cdr3_nt: TGTGCCAGCAGCACCGAGGTAGCGGTCTCCTACGAGCAGTACTTC
cdr3_aa: CASSTEVAVSYEQYF

cdr3_length: 13
j_call: TRBJ2-5
clone_size: NA
d_call: NA
v_call: TRBV2
cdr3_nt: TGTGCCAGCAGTCCACAGGAACAAGAGACCCAGTACTTC
cdr3_aa: CASSPQEQETQYF

cdr3_length: 14
j_call: TRBJ1-1
clone_size: NA
d_call: NA
v_call: TRBV5-6
cdr3_nt: TGTGCCAGCAGCTTGCCAGGGGAGGAAACTGAAGCTTTCTTT
cdr3_aa: CASSLPGEETEAFF

cdr3_length: 16
j_call: TRBJ2-6
clone_size: NA
d_call: NA
v_call: TRBV11-2
cdr3_nt: TGTGCCAGCAGCTTAGGTCGGACCTCTGGGGCCAACGTCCTGACTTTC
cdr3_aa: CASSLGRTSGANVLTF

cdr3_length: 14
j_call: TRBJ1-3
clone_size: NA
d_call: NA
v_call: TRBV27
cdr3_nt: TGTGCCAGCTCCCCCGTCCACTCTGGAAACACCATATATTTT
cdr3_aa: CASSPVHSGNTIYF

cdr3_length: 13
j_call: TRBJ2-1
clone_size: NA
d_call: NA
v_call: TRBV7-9
cdr3_nt: TGTGCCAGCAGCTCGGGACTGGACAATGAGCAGTTCTTC
cdr3_aa: CASSSGLDNEQFF

cdr3_length: 12
j_call: TRBJ1-2
clone_size: few
d_call: NA
v_call: TRBV4-3
cdr3_nt: TGCGCCAGCAGCCGGGGACCCTCTGGCTACACCTTC
cdr3_aa: CASSRGPSGYTF

cdr3_length: 13
j_call: TRBJ2-3
clone_size: once
d_call: NA
v_call: TRBV7-9
cdr3_nt: TGTGCCAGCAGCTCCGGACTCATGGGTACGCAGTATTTT
cdr3_aa: CASSSGLMGTQYF

cdr3_length: 15
j_call: TRBJ2-5
clone_size: NA
d_call: NA
v_call: TRBV2
cdr3_nt: TGTGCCAGCAGTGAACGGAGGCAGGGAGGAGAGACCCAGTACTTC
cdr3_aa: CASSERRQGGETQYF